The clone carrying this TCR beta chain was counted many times. Antigen specificity is unknown. Germline loops: CDR1 MNHNS, CDR2 SASEGT. With V trimmed by 5 bases and J by 9 bases, 16 bases remained unmatched. The CDR3 has 16 amino acids. Profiling that covered TCR beta VDJ and CDR3 relied on genomic DNA as its template. One entry per CDR3 protein results from TCRdb running MiXCR on the reads. The sample consists of 160,000 or so distinct CDR3 sequences, 45% to 55% of them appearing once. The data originate from a study of CD8+CD57+ T cells in acquired aplastic anemia. Overall study: Across the sorted CD4+ and CD8+ cells, DNA amounts averaged about 3 ug.

By flow cytometry, patients selected for sequencing had shown an expansion of CD8+CD57+ cells. Patients were treatment-naive when blood was sampled. Overall study results and limits: Researchers reported that CD8+ Simpson's diversity was not significantly different in patients versus controls.

Source material: sorted CD4+, CD8+, or CD8+CD57+ T cells (not recorded which) from PBMCs. The chain is built from TRBV6-1 and TRBJ2-1, with 7 nucleotides matching TRBD1. The clonotype comes from a human donor with aplastic anemia. The CDR3 spells CASSTSGTVMGGEQFF. Written as DNA, the CDR3 is TGTGCCAGCAGTACATCCGGGACAGTCATGGGCGGTGAGCAGTTCTTC.